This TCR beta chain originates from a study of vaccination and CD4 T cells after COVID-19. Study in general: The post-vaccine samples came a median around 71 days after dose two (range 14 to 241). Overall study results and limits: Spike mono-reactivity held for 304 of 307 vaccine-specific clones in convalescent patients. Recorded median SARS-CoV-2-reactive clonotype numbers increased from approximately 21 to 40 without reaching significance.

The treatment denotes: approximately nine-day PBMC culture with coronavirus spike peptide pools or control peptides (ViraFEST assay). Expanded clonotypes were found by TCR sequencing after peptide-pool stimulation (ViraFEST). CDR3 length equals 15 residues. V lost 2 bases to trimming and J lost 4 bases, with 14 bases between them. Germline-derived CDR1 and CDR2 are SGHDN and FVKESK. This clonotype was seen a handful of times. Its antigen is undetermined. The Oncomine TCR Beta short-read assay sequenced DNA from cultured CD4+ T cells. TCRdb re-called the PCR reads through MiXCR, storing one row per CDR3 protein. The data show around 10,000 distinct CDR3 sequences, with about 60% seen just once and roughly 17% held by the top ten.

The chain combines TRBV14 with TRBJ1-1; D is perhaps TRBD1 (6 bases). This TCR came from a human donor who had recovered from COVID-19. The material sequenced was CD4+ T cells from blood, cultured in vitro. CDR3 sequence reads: CASSQSGGPSTEAFF. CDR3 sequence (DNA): TGTGCCAGCAGCCAATCTGGGGGGCCGAGCACTGAAGCTTTCTTT. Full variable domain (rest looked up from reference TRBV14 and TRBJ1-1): EAGVTQFPSHSVIEKGQTVTLRCDPISGHDNLYWYRRVMGKEIKFLLHFVKESKQDESGMPNNRFLAERTGGTYSTLKVQPAELEDSGVYFCASSQSGGPSTEAFFGQGTRLTVV.